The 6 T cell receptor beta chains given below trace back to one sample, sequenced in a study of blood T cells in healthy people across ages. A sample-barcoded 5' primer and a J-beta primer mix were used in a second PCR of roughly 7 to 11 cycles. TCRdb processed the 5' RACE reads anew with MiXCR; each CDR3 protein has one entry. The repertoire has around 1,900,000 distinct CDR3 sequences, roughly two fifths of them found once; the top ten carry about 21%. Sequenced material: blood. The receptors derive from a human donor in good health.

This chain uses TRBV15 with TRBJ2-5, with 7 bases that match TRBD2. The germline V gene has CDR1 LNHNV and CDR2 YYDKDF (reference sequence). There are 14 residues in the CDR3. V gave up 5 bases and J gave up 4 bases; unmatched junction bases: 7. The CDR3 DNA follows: TGTGCCACCAGCGGTGGGGGGGATCGAGAGACCCAGTACTTC. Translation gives CATSGGGDRETQYF.

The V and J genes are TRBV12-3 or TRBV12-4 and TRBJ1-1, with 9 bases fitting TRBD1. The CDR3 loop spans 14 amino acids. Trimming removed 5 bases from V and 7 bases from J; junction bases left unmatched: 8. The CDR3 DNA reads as TGTGCCAGCAGTCCTCGGGACAGGGTGGTTGAAGCTTTCTTT. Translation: CASSPRDRVVEAFF.

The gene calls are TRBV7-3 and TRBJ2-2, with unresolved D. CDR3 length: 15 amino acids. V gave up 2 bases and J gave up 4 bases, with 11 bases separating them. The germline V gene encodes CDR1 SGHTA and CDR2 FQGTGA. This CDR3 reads CASSLLVSGTGELFF. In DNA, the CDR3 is TGTGCCAGCAGCTTATTGGTTTCGGGCACCGGGGAGCTGTTTTTT.

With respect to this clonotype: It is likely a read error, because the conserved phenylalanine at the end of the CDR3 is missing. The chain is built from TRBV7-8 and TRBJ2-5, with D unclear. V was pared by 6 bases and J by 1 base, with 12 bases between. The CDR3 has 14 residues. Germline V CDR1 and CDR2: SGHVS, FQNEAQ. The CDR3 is CASSGLPAQETQYL. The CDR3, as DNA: TGTGCCAGCAGTGGCCTCCCCGCCCAAGAGACCCAGTACTTA.

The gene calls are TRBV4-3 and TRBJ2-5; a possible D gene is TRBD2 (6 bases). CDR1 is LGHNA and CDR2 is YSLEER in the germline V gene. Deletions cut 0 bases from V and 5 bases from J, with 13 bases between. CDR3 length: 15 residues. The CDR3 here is CASSQDIRGAETQYF. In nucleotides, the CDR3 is TGCGCCAGCAGCCAAGATATTCGCGGGGCTGAGACCCAGTACTTC.

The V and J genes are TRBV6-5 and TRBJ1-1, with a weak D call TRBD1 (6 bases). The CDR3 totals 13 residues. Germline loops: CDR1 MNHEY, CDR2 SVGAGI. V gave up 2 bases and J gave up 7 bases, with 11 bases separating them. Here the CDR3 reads CASSYRGQREAFF. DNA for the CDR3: TGTGCCAGCAGTTACCGTGGACAGCGTGAAGCTTTCTTT.